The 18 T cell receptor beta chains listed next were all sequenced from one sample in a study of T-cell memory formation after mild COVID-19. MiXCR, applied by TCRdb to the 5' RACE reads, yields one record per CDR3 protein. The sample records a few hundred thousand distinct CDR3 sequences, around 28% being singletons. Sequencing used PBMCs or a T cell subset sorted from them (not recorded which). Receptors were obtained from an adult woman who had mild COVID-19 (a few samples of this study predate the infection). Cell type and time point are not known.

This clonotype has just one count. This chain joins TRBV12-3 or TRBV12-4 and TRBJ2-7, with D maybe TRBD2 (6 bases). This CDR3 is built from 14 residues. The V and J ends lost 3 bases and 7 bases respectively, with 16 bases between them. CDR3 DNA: TGTGCCAGCAGTTTCGGTGGGAGGTCGGGGGAGCAGTACTTC. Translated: CASSFGGRSGEQYF.

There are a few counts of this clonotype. The CDR3 sequence is CASSLDGRESYEQYF. The CDR3 DNA follows: TGCGCCAGCAGCTTGGACGGCAGGGAGTCCTACGAGCAGTACTTC. The chain uses TRBV5-1 and TRBJ2-7, with D perhaps assigned TRBD1 or TRBD2 (5 bases each). The germline V gene has CDR1 SGHRS and CDR2 YFSETQ. The V end lost 0 bases, the J end lost 1 base, and 11 bases lay between the germline ends. The CDR3 has 15 amino acids.

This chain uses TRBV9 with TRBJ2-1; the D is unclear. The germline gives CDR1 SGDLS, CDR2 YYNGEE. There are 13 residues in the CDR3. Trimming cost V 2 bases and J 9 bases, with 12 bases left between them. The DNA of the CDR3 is TGTGCCAGCAGCGTGGGCAAAAACGGTGAGCAGTTCTTC. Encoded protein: CASSVGKNGEQFF.

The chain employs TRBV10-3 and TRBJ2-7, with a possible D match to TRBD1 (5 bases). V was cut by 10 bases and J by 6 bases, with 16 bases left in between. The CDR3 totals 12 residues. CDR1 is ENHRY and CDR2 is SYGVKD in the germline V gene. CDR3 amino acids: CATLNQGSEQYF. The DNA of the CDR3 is TGTGCCACCCTCAATCAGGGTTCCGAGCAGTACTTC.

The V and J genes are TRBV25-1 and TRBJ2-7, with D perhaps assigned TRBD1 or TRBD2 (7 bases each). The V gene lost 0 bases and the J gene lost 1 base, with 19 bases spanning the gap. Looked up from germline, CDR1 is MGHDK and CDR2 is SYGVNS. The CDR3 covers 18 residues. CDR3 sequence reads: CASSEYSRGDSGSYEQYF. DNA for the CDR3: TGTGCCAGCAGTGAATATTCTCGGGGGGACAGCGGGTCCTACGAGCAGTACTTC.

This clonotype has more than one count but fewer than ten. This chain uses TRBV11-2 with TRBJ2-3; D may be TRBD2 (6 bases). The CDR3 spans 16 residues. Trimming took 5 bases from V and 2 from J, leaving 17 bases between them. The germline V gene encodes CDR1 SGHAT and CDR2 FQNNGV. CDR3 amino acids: CASSPGGTFHTDTQYF. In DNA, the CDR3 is TGTGCCAGCAGCCCCGGGGGTACATTTCACACAGATACGCAGTATTTT.

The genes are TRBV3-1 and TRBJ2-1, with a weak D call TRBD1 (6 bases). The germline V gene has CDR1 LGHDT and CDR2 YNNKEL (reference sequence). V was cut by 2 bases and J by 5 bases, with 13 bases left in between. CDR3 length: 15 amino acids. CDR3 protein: CASSQQGFRNNEQFF. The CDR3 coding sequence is TGTGCCAGCAGCCAACAGGGGTTTAGGAACAATGAGCAGTTCTTC.

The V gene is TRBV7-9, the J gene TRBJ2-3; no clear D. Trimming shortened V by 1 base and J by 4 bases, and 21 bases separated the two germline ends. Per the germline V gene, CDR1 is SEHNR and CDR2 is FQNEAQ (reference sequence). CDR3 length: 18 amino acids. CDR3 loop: CASSLGWRTPYSADTQYF. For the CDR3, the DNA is TGTGCCAGCAGCTTAGGGTGGCGGACCCCCTACTCAGCAGATACGCAGTATTTT.

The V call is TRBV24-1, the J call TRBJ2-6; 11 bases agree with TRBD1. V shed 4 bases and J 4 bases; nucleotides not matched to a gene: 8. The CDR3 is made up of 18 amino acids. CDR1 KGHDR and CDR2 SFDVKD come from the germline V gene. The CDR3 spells CATSDPGQGDPGANVLTF. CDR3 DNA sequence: TGTGCCACCAGTGACCCGGGACAGGGGGATCCAGGGGCCAACGTCCTGACTTTC.

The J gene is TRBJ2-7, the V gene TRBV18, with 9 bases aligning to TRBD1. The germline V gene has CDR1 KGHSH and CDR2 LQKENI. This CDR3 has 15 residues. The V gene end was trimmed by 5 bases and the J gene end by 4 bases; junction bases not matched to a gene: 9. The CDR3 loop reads CASSTLQGAAYEQYF. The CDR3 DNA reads TGTGCCAGCTCAACGTTACAGGGGGCGGCATACGAGCAGTACTTC.

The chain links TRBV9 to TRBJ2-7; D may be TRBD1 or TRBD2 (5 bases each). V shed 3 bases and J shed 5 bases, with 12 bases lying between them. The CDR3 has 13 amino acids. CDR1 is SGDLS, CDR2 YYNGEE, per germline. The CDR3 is CASSARTGHEQYF. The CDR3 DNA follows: TGTGCCAGCAGCGCCCGGACGGGACACGAGCAGTACTTC.

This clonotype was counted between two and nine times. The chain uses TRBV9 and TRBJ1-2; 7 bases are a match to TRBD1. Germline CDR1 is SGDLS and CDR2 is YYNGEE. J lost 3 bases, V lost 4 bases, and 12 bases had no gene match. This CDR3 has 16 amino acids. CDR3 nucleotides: TGTGCCAGCAGCTCCTCCTCGGGACAGAAACACTATGGCTACACCTTC. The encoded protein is CASSSSSGQKHYGYTF.

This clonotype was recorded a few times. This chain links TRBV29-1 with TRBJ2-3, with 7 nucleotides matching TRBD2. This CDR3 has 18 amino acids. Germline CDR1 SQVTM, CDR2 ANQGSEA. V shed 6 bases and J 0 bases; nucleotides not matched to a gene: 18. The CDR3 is CSVAVVPGLKTSTDTQYF. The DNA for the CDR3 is TGCAGCGTCGCCGTTGTTCCGGGACTAAAAACTAGCACAGATACGCAGTATTTT.

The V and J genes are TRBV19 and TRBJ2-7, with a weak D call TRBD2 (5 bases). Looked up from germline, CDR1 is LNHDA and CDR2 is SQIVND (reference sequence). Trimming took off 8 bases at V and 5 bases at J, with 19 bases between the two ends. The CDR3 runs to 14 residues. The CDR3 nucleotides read TGTGCCAGTGGGAGAACCGCAGGTCTCCACGAGCAGTACTTC. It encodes CASGRTAGLHEQYF.

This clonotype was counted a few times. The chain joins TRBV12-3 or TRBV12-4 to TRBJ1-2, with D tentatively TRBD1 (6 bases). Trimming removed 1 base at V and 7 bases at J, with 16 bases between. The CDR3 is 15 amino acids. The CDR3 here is CASSLVQGRMRGYTF. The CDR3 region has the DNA TGTGCCAGCAGTTTAGTCCAGGGGCGGATGCGTGGCTACACCTTC.

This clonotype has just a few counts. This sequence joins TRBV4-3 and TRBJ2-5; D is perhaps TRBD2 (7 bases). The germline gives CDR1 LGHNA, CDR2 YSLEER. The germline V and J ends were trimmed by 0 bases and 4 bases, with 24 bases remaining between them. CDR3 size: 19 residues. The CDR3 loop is CASSQENLQGGSFGETQYF. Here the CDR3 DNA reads TGCGCCAGCAGCCAAGAGAATCTACAGGGAGGGAGTTTTGGAGAGACCCAGTACTTC.

The CDR3 DNA reads as TGTGCCACCAGGGGACAGCTATGGGAGACCCAGTACTTC. Protein sequence: CATRGQLWETQYF. The chain recombines TRBV24-1 with TRBJ2-5; TRBD1 matches at 7 bases. The CDR3 is made up of 13 amino acids. Trimming removed 7 bases from V and 5 bases from J; junction bases left unmatched: 6. Looked up from germline, CDR1 is KGHDR and CDR2 is SFDVKD.

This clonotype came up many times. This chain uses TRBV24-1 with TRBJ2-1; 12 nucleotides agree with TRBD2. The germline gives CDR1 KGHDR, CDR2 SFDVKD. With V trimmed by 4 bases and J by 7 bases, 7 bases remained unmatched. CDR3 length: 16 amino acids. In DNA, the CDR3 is TGTGCCACCAGTGAGTCGACTAGCGGGAGTTTGAATGAGCAGTTCTTC. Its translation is CATSESTSGSLNEQFF.